The TCR beta chain under discussion was sequenced for a study of human T cells and chemical hapten exposure. Across the whole study: The study enrolled mostly female patients with alopecia areata, totalis or universalis. Whole-study findings and limits: The immune response of these alopecia patients might not match healthy individuals'.

Time point reported: patch test 2, 6 weeks after DPC sensitization. The treatment here: therapeutic diphenylcyclopropenone sensitization with weekly scalp DPC. The V segment lost 5 bases and the J segment 5 bases; nucleotides outside the gene matches: 2. The CDR3 covers 12 residues. The germline CDR1 and CDR2 sequences are SGHDN and FVKESK. This clonotype was detected a few times. Its antigen is not known. The authors' processing: Individual samples carried between about 23,224 and 750,000 TCRs, with approximately 100,000 as the median. TCRdb re-analysed the RACE reads in MiXCR, keeping a single row per CDR3 protein. In this record, the V and J calls reflect TCRdb's handling and not the investigators' own analysis. The table lists around 75,000 distinct CDR3 sequences, 10% of them singletons.

The sequence was obtained from a woman aged 45 to 65 with alopecia areata. Some clones in this sample may be carry-over from other donors' samples. The chain is built from TRBV14 and TRBJ2-7; TRBD1 agrees at 8 bases. Sequenced material: whole blood, taken in connection with sensitization to the hapten diphenylcyclopropenone (DPC). The CDR3 sequence is CASSLTGDEQYF. The CDR3, as DNA: TGTGCCAGCAGCTTGACAGGGGACGAGCAGTACTTC.